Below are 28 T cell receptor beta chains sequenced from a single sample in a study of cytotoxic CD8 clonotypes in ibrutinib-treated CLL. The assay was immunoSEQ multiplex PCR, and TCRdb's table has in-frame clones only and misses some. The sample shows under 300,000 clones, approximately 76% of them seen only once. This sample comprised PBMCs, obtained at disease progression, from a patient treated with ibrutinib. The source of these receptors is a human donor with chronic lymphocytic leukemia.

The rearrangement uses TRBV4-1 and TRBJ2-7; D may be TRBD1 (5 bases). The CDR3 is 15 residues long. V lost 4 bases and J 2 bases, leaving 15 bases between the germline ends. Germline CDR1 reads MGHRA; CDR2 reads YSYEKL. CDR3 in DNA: TGCGCCAGCAGCCTAAGGACGACAGCCACCTACGAGCAGTACTTC. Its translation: CASSLRTTATYEQYF.

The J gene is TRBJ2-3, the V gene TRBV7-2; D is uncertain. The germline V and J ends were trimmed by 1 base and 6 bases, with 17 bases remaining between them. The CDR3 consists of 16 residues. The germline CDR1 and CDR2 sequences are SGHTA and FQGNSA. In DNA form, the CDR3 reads TGTGCCAGCAGCTTAGGTCTGGGTAGTACTACGGATACGCAGTATTTT. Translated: CASSLGLGSTTDTQYF.

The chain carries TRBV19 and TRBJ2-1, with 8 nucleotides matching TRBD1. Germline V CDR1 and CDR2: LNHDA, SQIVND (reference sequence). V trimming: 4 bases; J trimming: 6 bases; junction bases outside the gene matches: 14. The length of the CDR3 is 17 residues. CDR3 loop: CASSRPEWTGPSNEQFF. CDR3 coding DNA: TGTGCCAGTAGTAGACCAGAGTGGACAGGGCCTAGCAATGAGCAGTTCTTC.

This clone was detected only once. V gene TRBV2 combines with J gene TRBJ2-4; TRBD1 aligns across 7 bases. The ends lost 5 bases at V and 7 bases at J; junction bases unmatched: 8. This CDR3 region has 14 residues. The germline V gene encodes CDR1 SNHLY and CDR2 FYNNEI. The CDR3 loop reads CASSMTGLRNIQYF. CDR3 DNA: TGTGCCAGCAGTATGACAGGGTTGCGGAACATTCAGTACTTC.

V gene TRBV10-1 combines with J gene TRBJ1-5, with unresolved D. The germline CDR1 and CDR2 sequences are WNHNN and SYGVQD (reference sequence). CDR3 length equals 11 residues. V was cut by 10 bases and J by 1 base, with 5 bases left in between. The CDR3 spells CAIESNQPQHF. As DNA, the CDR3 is TGCGCCATCGAGAGCAATCAGCCCCAGCATTTT.

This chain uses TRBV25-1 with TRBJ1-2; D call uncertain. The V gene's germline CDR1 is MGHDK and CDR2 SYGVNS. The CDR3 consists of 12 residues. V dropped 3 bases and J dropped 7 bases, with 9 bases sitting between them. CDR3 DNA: TGTGCCAGCAGTGAGGGTGCTGCTGGCTACACCTTC. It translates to CASSEGAAGYTF.

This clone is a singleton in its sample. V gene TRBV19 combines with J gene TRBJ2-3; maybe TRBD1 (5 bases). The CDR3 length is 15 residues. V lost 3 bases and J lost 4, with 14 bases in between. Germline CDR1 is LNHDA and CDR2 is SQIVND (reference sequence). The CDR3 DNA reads TGTGCCAGTAGTATGGGCAGGGTCGTAGCAGATACGCAGTATTTT. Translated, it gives CASSMGRVVADTQYF.

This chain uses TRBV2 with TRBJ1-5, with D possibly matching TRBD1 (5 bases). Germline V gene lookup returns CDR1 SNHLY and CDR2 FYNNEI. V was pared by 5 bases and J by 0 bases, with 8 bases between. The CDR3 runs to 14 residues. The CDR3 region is CASSIGDSNQPQHF. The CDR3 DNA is TGTGCCAGCAGTATAGGGGATAGCAATCAGCCCCAGCATTTT.

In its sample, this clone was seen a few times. The CDR3 DNA reads TGCGCCAGCAGCGCATCCCTGTTGACGGGGAACACCGGGGAGCTGTTTTTT. This translates into CASSASLLTGNTGELFF. The chain recombines TRBV5-1 with TRBJ2-2; D ambiguous. Trimming took 4 bases from V and 1 from J, leaving 17 bases between them. The CDR3 spans 17 residues. In germline, CDR1 is SGHRS, CDR2 YFSETQ.

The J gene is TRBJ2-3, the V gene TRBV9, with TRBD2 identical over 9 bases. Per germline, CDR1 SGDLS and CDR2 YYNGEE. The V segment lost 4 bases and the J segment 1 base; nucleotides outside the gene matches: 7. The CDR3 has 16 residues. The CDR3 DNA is TGTGCCAGCAGCCCCTTTAGCGGGAGCGGCACAGATACGCAGTATTTT. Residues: CASSPFSGSGTDTQYF.

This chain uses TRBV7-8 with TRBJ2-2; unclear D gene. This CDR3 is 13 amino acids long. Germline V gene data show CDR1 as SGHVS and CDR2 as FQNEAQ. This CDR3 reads CAGRGLGTGELFF. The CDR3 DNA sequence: TGTGCAGGCCGCGGCCTGGGGACCGGGGAGCTGTTTTTT. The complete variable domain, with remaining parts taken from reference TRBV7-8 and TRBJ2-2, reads GAGVSQSPRYKVAKRGQDVALRCDPISGHVSLFWYQQALGQGPEFLTYFQNEAQLDKSGLPSDRFFAERPEGSVSTLKIQRTQQEDSAVYLCAGRGLGTGELFFGEGSRLTVL.

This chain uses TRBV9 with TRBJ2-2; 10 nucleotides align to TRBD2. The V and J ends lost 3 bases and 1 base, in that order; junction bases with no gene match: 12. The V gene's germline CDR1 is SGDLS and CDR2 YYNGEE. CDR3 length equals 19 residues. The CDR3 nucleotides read TGTGCCAGCAGCGCTCCCCTCGGCGCTAGCGGGGGGAACACCGGGGAGCTGTTTTTT. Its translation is CASSAPLGASGGNTGELFF.

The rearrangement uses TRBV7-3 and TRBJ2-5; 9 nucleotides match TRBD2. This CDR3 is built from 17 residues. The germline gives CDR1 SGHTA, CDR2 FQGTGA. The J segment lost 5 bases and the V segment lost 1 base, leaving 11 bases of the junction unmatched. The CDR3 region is CASSLRGQAGGWETQYF. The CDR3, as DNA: TGTGCCAGCAGCTTAAGAGGGCAAGCGGGAGGTTGGGAGACCCAGTACTTC. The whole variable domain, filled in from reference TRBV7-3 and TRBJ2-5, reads GAGVSQTPSNKVTEKGKYVELRCDPISGHTALYWYRQSLGQGPEFLIYFQGTGAADDSGLPNDRFFAVRPEGSVSTLKIQRTERGDSAVYLCASSLRGQAGGWETQYFGPGTRLLVL.

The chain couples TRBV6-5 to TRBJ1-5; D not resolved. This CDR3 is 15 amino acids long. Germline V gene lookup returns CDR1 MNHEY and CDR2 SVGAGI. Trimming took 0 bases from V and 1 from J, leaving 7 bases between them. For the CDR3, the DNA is TGTGCCAGCAGTTACTCGGCCCTAAGCAATCAGCCCCAGCATTTT. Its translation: CASSYSALSNQPQHF.

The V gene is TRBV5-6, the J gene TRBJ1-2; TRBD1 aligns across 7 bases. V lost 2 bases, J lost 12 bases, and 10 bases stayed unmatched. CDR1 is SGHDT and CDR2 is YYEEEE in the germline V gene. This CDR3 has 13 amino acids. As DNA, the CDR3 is TGTGCCAGCAGCTTTGGGGACAGTCTGGCCCACACCTTC. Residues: CASSFGDSLAHTF.

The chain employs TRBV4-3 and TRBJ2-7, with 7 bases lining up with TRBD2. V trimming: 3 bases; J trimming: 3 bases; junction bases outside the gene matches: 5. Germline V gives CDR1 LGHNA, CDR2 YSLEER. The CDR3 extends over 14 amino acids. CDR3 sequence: CASSHSASGYEQYF. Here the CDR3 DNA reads TGCGCCAGCAGCCATTCGGCTAGCGGCTACGAGCAGTACTTC.

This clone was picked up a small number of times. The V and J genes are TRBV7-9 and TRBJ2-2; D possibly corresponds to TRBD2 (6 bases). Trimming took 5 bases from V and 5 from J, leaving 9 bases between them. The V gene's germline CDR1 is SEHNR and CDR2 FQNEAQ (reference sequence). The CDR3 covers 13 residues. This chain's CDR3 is CASSTRGTGELFF. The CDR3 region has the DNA TGTGCCAGCAGCACCCGGGGGACCGGGGAGCTGTTTTTT. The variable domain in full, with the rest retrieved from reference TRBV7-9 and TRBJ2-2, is DTGVSQNPRHKITKRGQNVTFRCDPISEHNRLYWYRQTLGQGPEFLTYFQNEAQLEKSRLLSDRFSAERPKGSFSTLEIQRTEQGDSAMYLCASSTRGTGELFFGEGSRLTVL.

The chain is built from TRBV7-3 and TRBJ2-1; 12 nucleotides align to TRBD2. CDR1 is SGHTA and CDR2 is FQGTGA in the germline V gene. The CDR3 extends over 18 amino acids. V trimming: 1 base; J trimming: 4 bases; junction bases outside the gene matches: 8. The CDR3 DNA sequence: TGTGCCAGCAGCTTAATAGGCAGTGGGACTAGCGGGTACAATGAGCAGTTCTTC. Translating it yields CASSLIGSGTSGYNEQFF.

Here the CDR3 reads CASSRAGSDTQYF. The CDR3, as DNA: TGCGCCAGCAGCCGGGCGGGCAGTGATACGCAGTATTTT. The rearrangement uses TRBV4-1 and TRBJ2-3; D might be TRBD2 (5 bases). Germline assignment: CDR1 MGHRA and CDR2 YSYEKL. The V end was cut by 4 bases, the J end by 6 bases, with 11 bases between. CDR3 length: 13 amino acids.

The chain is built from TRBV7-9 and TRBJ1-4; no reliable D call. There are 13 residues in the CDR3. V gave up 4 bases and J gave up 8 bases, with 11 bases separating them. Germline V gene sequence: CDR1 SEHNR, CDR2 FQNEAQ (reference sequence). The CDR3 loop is CASSSLLGEKLFF. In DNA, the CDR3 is TGTGCCAGCAGCTCCCTACTGGGCGAAAAACTGTTTTTT.

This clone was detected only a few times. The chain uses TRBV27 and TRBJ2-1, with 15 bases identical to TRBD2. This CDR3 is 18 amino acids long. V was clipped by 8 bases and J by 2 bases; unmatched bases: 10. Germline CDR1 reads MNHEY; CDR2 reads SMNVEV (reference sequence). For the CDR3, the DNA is TGTGCCAGCGGGCGCACCGGGACTAGCGGGAGGACCTACAATGAGCAGTTCTTC. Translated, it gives CASGRTGTSGRTYNEQFF.

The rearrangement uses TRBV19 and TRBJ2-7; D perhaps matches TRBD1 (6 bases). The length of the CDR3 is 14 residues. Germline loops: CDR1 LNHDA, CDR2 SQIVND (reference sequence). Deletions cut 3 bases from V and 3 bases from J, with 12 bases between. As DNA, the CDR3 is TGTGCCAGTAGTATGGGGCAGGGGTTCTACGAGCAGTACTTC. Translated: CASSMGQGFYEQYF.

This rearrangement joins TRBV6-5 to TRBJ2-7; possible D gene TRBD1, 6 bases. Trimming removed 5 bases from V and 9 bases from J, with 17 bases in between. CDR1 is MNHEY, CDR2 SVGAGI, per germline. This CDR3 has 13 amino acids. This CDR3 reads CASSPSTGIAQYF. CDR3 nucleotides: TGTGCCAGCAGTCCTAGCACAGGGATCGCGCAGTACTTC.

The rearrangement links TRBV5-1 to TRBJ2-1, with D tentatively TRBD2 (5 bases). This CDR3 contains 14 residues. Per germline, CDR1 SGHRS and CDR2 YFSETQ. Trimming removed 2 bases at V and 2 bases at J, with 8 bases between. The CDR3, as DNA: TGCGCCAGCAGCTTAGGACTGGCCTACAATGAGCAGTTCTTC. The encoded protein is CASSLGLAYNEQFF.

CDR3 loop: CSVDPGTGGVFF. CDR3 bases: TGCAGCGTTGATCCGGGGACAGGAGGAGTGTTTTTT. The chain combines TRBV29-1 with TRBJ1-4; TRBD1 agrees at 8 bases. The V and J ends lost 3 bases and 15 bases, in that order; junction bases with no gene match: 9. The CDR3 extends over 12 amino acids. Per the germline V gene, CDR1 is SQVTM and CDR2 is ANQGSEA.

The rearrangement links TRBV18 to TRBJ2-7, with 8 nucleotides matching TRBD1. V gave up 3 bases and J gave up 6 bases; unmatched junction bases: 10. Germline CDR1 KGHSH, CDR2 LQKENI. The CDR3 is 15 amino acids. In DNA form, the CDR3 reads TGTGCCAGCTCACCTGAGACAGGGGCCCTCCTCGAGCAGTACTTC. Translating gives CASSPETGALLEQYF.

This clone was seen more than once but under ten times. In DNA, the CDR3 is TGTGCCAGCAGTTCTCCTCTTCGCTCTGGGGCCAACGTCCTGACTTTC. Protein product: CASSSPLRSGANVLTF. V and J are TRBV27 and TRBJ2-6; D remains unclear. Trimming pared 4 bases from V and 0 bases from J, leaving 10 bases between. The CDR3 is 16 residues long. CDR1 is MNHEY and CDR2 is SMNVEV in the germline V gene (reference sequence). The full variable domain, with the rest looked up from reference TRBV27 and TRBJ2-6, is EAQVTQNPRYLITVTGKKLTVTCSQNMNHEYMSWYRQDPGLGLRQIYYSMNVEVTDKGDVPEGYKVSRKEKRNFPLILESPSPNQTSLYFCASSSPLRSGANVLTFGAGSRLTVL.

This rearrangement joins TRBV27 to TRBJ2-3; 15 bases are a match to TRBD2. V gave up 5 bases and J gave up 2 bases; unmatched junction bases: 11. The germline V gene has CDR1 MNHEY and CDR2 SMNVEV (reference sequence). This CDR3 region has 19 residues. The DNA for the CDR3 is TGTGCCAGCAGTAATCCCTCCGGGACTAGCGGGAGGAACACAGATACGCAGTATTTT. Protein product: CASSNPSGTSGRNTDTQYF.